Shown below are 10 T cell receptor beta chains from a single sample sequenced in a study of blood T cell repertoires in COVID-19. TCRdb's table, derived via immunoSEQ multiplex PCR, lists solely in-frame clones and lacks some. The repertoire holds about 64,000 clones, with roughly 88% as singletons. Material: peripheral blood. These receptors were taken from a man aged 70-80 years with acute or convalescent COVID-19.

The genes are TRBV2 and TRBJ2-2; TRBD1 matches 10 bases. J gave up 1 base and V 5 bases, and 1 base lay outside the gene matches. Germline CDR1 SNHLY, CDR2 FYNNEI. The CDR3 loop spans 15 amino acids. The CDR3 DNA is TGTGCCAGCAGTCGGACAGGGGGGAACACCGGGGAGCTGTTTTTT. Its translation: CASSRTGGNTGELFF.

The chain employs TRBV3-1 (or the pseudogene TRBV3-2) and TRBJ2-1; D possibly corresponds to TRBD2 (5 bases). This CDR3 is built from 11 residues. V was cut by 4 bases and J by 7 bases, with 5 bases left in between. The germline V gene has CDR1 LGHDT and CDR2 YNNKEL (reference sequence). In DNA, the CDR3 is TGTGCCAGCAGCCCGGGAAATGAGCAGTTCTTC. This sequence encodes CASSPGNEQFF.

The chain joins TRBV5-1 to TRBJ2-1; TRBD1 matches at 7 bases. The trim removed 4 bases at V and 8 bases at J, leaving 9 bases unmatched. This CDR3 has 14 amino acids. CDR1 is SGHRS and CDR2 is YFSETQ in the germline V gene. CDR3 protein: CASSPRTGSDEQFF. DNA of the CDR3: TGCGCCAGCAGCCCCAGGACAGGTAGCGATGAGCAGTTCTTC.

This clone was counted a few times. This chain links TRBV6-1 with TRBJ2-7, with D uncertain. CDR3 length: 14 residues. Germline V gene lookup returns CDR1 MNHNS and CDR2 SASEGT. V lost 0 bases to trimming and J lost 2 bases, with 8 bases between them. CDR3 sequence: CASSEAHGPYEQYF. In nucleotides, the CDR3 is TGTGCCAGCAGTGAAGCGCACGGTCCCTACGAGCAGTACTTC.

The rearrangement uses TRBV4-1 and TRBJ2-1; tentative D call: TRBD2 (6 bases). This CDR3 is 17 amino acids long. V dropped 6 bases and J dropped 2 bases, with 20 bases sitting between them. Germline V gene data show CDR1 as MGHRA and CDR2 as YSYEKL. The CDR3 here is CASRPGGQRAPYNEQFF. The DNA of the CDR3 is TGCGCCAGCAGACCCGGTGGTCAGCGGGCTCCCTACAATGAGCAGTTCTTC.

The V and J genes are TRBV5-1 and TRBJ2-1; D is ambiguous. V lost 4 bases and J lost 2, with 10 bases in between. The CDR3 has 14 amino acids. Germline loops: CDR1 SGHRS, CDR2 YFSETQ. The chain's CDR3 is CASSEELAYNEQFF. The DNA for the CDR3 is TGCGCCAGCAGCGAGGAATTGGCCTACAATGAGCAGTTCTTC.

V gene TRBV23-1 combines with J gene TRBJ2-7; TRBD1 might be the D (5 bases). TRBV23-1 is an open reading frame whose function is uncertain. The CDR3 is made up of 19 amino acids. V was clipped by 1 base and J by 3 bases, with 25 bases between them. CDR3 DNA: TGCGCCAGCAGTCAATTGGGTCCCATAAAGACAGAGACTGACTACGAGCAGTACTTC. It translates to CASSQLGPIKTETDYEQYF.

This clone was seen a few times. The V call is TRBV28, the J call TRBJ1-5; possible D gene TRBD1, 5 bases. The germline gives CDR1 MDHEN, CDR2 SYDVKM. The CDR3 loop spans 17 amino acids. V lost 3 bases and J lost 0, with 15 bases in between. The CDR3 bases are TGTGCCAGCAGTTTGTCATCTCGCGGGGGTAGCAATCAGCCCCAGCATTTT. Translation: CASSLSSRGGSNQPQHF.

The rearrangement links TRBV6-2 or TRBV6-3 to TRBJ2-1, with D perhaps matching TRBD1 (5 bases). The CDR3 runs 16 residues. V lost 2 bases, J lost 6 bases, and 17 bases lay in between. Germline CDR1 is MNHEY and CDR2 is SVGEGT. CDR3 DNA sequence: TGTGCCAGCAGTTACCCGAACCTCAAGGGGATCAATGAGCAGTTCTTC. It encodes CASSYPNLKGINEQFF.

The chain employs TRBV11-2 and TRBJ2-5; D unresolved. Germline V lookup: CDR1 SGHAT, CDR2 FQNNGV. The CDR3 runs 11 residues. With 5 bases removed from V and 5 bases from J, the gap between germline ends came to 6 bases. Written as DNA, the CDR3 is TGTGCCAGCAGCCCCCATGAGACCCAGTACTTC. It is translated as CASSPHETQYF.